The entry that follows covers one T cell receptor beta chain sequence. The antigen it binds to is not known. No much larger clone is present one base from it, and per-base qualities are unavailable. The sample comes from a study of blood T cell repertoires in COVID-19 (dated by TCRdb to about 2020). At the level of the whole study: Samples from collaborators originated in the United States, Italy and Spain and spanned both the acute and convalescent phases of COVID-19. The samples were drawn from the first 160 participants of the ongoing ImmuneRACE study and from 1,200 or so subjects provided by 6 global collaborators. The repertoires were made available in a free public database intended to serve as a resource for research on the immune response to SARS-CoV-2. Where available, HLA class I and class II types were taken from metadata supplied by the sample provider and were not determined by assay-based typing. Sample metadata almost always included a de-identified subject ID, COVID-19 status, age in years and sex. Subjects who had been exposed to COVID-19, were actively infected with it, or had recovered from it provided the deeply sampled blood TCRbeta repertoires that made up the dataset. The material from the prospective study consisted of cDNA or gDNA derived from T cells, B-cell-depleted T cells, or PBMCs.

The full study reports these points: How much clinical and demographic metadata was included differed by source and by participant, and the metadata was provided uncurated.

The immunoSEQ Assay, a bias-controlled multiplex PCR, was used to amplify TCRbeta CDR3 regions from genomic DNA. Per the original workflow: The number of nucleated cells in each sample was estimated by amplification of reference gene primers within the assay. To quantify the absolute abundance of each unique TCRbeta CDR3 rearrangement, sequence reads were collapsed and filtered. Productive Simpson clonality was computed per sample as the square root of Simpson's diversity index over productive rearrangements. What TCRdb holds here is the immuneACCESS table cut down to in-frame rearrangements. Part of the clones is not present; checked against another copy, under half of the missing clones reflect an unresolved V gene, and the others are unexplained. V and J calls and clone size are given by that table; D and trimming were obtained from the DNA. For this sample there are 390,000 or so clones; 80% to 90% appear just once. The ten largest clones represent around 1% of the sample.

Participants in the prospective study were aged roughly 18 to 89 years, lived in some 24 United States geographic areas, and enrolled through a virtual design. Cohort assignment in the prospective study relied on participant-reported clinical history from a screening survey and a study questionnaire. ImmuneRACE Cohort 3 recovered participants were defined by two consecutive negative NP/OP PCR tests, healthcare professional clearance, or symptom resolution. Each participant in the prospective study had whole blood, serum and a nasopharyngeal or oropharyngeal swab collected by mobile phlebotomists. Prospective study participants could optionally give additional blood draws and questionnaires over an approximately 2-month period. Before DNA extraction, prospective study blood samples were shipped either frozen or at room temperature. From the cysteine through the phenylalanine, the CDR3 covers 15 amino acids. The retained sequence is limited to the CDR3, 45 bases, with the frame set at the first base. The V and J ends are trimmed by 8 bases and 4 bases, leaving 19 bases between them. CDR1 and CDR2 were assigned from the germline V gene as SGHTA and FQGNSA.

The TCR sequence derives from a man aged 18 to 29 who had recovered from COVID-19. Source material: PBMCs or T cells enriched from blood (not recorded which). Recombination connected TRBV7-2 to TRBJ2-3; perhaps TRBD2 is the D gene, with 6 bases matching. Here is the DNA: TGTGCCAGCCGCCGGGGGACCCTCTCCGCAGATACGCAGTATTTT. Translated, it reads CASRRGTLSADTQYF.